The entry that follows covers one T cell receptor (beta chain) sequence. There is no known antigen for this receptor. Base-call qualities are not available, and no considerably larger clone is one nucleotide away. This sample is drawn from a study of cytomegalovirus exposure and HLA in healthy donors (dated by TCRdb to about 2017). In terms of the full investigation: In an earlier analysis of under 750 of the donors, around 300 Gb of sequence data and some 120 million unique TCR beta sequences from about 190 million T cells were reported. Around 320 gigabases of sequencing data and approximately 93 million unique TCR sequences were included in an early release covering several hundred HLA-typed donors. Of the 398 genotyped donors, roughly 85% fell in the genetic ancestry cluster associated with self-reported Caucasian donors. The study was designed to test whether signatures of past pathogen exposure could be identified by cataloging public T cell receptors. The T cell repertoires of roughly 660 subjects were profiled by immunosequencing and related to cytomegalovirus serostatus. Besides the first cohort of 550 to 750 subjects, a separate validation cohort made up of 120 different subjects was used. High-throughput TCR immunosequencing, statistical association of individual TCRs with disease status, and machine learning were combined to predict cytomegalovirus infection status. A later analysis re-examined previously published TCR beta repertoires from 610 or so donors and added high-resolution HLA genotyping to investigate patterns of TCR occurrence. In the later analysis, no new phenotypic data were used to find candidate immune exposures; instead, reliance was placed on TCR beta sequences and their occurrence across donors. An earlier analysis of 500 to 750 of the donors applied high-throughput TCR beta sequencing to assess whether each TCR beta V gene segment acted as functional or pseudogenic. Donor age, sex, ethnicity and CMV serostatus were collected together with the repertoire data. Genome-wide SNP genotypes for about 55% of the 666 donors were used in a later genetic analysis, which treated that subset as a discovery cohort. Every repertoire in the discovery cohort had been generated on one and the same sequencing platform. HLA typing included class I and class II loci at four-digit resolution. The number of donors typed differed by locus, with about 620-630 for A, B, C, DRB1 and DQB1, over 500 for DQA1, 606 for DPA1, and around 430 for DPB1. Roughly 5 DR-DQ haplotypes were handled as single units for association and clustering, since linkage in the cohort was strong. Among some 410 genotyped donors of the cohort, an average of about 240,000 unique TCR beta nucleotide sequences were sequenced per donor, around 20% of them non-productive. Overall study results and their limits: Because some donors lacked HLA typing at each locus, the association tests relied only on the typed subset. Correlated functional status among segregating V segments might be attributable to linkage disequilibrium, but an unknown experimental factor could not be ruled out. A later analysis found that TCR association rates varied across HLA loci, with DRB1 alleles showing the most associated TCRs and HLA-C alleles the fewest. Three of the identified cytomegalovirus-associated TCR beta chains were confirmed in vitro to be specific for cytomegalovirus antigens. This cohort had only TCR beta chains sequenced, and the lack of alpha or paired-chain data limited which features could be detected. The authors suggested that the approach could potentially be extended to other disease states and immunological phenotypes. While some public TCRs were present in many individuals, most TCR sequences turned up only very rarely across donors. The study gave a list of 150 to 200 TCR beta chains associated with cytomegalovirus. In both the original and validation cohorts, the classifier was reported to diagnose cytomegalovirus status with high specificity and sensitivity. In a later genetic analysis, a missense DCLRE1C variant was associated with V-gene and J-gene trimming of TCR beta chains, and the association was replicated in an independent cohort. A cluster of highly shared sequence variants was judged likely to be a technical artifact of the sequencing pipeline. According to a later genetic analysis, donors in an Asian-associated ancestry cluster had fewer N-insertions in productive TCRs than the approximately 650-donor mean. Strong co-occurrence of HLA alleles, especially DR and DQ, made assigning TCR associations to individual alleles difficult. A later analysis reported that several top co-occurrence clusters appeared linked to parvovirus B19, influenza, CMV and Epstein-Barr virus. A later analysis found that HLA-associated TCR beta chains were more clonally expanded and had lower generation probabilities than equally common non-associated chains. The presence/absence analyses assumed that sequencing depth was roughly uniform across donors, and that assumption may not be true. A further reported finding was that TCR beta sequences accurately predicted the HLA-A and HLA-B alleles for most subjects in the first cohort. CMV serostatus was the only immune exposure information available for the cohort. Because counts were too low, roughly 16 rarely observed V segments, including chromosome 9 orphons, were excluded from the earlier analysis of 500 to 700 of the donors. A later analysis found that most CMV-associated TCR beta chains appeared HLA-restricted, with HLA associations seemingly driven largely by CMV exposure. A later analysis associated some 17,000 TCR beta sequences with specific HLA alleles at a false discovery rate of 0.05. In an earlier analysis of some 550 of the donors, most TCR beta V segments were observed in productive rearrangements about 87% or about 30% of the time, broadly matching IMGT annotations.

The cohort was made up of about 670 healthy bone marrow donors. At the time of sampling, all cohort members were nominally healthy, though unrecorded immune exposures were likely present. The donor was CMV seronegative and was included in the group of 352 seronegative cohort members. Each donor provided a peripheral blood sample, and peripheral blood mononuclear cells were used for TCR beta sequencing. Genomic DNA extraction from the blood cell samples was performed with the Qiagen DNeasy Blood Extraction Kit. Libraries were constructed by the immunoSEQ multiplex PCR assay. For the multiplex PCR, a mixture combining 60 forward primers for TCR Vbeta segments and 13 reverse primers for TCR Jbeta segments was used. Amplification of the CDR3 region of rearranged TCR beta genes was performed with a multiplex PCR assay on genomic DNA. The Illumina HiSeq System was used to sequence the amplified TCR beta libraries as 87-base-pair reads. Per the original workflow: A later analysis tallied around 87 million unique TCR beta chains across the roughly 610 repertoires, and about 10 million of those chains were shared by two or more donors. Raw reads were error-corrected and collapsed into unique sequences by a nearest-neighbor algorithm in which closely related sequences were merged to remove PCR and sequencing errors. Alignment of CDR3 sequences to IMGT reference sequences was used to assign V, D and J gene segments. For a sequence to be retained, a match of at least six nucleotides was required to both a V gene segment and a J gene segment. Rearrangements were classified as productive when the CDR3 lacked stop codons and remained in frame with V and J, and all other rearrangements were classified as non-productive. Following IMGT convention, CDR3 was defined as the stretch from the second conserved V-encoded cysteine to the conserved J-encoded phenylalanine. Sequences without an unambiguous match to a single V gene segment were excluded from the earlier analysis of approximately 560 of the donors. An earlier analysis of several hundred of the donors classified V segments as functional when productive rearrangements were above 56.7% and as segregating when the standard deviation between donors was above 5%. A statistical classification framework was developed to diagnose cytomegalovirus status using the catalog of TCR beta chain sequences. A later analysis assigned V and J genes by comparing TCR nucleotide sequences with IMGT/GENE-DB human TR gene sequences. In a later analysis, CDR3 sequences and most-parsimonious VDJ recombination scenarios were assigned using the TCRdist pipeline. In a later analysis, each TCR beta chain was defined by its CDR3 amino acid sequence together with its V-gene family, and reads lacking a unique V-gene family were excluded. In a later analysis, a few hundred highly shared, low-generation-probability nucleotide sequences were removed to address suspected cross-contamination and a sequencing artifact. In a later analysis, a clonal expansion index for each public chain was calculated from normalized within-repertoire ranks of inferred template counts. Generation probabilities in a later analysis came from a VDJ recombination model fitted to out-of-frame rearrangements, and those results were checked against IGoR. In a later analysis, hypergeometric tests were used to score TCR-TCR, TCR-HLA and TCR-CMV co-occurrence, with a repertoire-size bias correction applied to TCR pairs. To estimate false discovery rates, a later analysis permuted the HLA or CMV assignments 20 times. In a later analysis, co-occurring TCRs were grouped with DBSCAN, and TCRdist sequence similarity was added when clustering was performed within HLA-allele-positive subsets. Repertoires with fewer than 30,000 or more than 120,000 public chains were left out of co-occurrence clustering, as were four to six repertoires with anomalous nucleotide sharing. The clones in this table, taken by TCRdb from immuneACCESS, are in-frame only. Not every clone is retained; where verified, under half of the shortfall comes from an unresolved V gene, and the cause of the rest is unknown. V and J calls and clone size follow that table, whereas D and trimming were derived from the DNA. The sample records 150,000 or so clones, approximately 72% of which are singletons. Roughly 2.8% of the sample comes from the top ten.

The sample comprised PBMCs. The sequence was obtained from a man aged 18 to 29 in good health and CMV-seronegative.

The CDR3 region has the sequence CASIARVDYEQYF. The DNA sequence follows: TGTGCCAGCATCGCCCGGGTCGACTACGAGCAGTACTTC. The chain couples TRBV6-5 to TRBJ2-7; a confident D gene designation cannot be given. Reading the germline V gene gives CDR1 MNHEY and CDR2 SVGAGI. Inclusive of the bounding cysteine and phenylalanine, the CDR3 is 13 residues long. Here the CDR3 DNA is all that survives: 39 bases in frame from base 1. V is reduced by 7 bases and J by 3 bases, leaving a spacing of 13 bases between them.